This T cell receptor (beta chain) was profiled in a study of OX40 agonist ivuxolimab in advanced cancers. Points from the study as a whole: By week 6 at 0.1 to 3.0 mg/kg, blood CD4+ and CD8+ T cells had expanded clonally.

Some clones are missing from TCRdb's copy, which holds only in-frame ones; the method was immunoSEQ multiplex PCR. The data show approximately 110,000 clones, with under 95% seen just once and under 0.85% held by the top ten. The CDR3 totals 18 residues. Looked up from germline, CDR1 is SGDLS and CDR2 is YYNGEE. The V segment lost 4 bases and the J segment 0 bases; nucleotides outside the gene matches: 10. Worth noting for this clone: Its antigen is currently unknown.

This sample comprised CD4+ or CD8+ T cells sorted from blood, obtained in a trial of the OX40 agonist ivuxolimab. This receptor was obtained from an adult with an advanced solid tumor such as melanoma, head and neck, liver or kidney cancer. The rearrangement links TRBV9 to TRBJ2-3; 11 bases line up with TRBD2. This chain's CDR3 is CASSPTFWTSGSTDTQYF. For the CDR3, the DNA is TGTGCCAGCAGCCCGACCTTCTGGACTAGCGGGAGCACAGATACGCAGTATTTT.